This is a list of T cell receptor beta chains from one sample in a study of cytomegalovirus exposure and HLA in healthy donors. The assay was immunoSEQ multiplex PCR, and TCRdb's table has in-frame clones only and misses some. The table lists roughly 230,000 clones, roughly 91% of them singletons. Input material: PBMCs. Receptor source: a woman between 25 and 40 years old in good health and CMV-seronegative. Each CDR3 is given with its conserved first and last residue. A D gene is named only where the DNA matches it firmly. Rows may omit the clone size; those that give it use once, few, many or a size class.

CASSQVTVSGNTIYF,TGTGCCAGCAGCCAAGTGACAGTCTCTGGAAACACCATATATTTT,TRBJ1-3,TRBV4-2,-,-
CASSLTASYEQYF,TGTGCCAGCAGTTTAACGGCCTCCTACGAGCAGTACTTC,TRBJ2-7,TRBV27,-,-
CARKSNGTGPYEQYF,TGTGCCAGGAAAAGCAACGGGACAGGGCCCTACGAGCAGTACTTC,TRBJ2-7,TRBV25-1,TRBD1,-
CASSGGFEKLFF,TGTGCCAGTAGTGGCGGTTTTGAAAAACTGTTTTTT,TRBJ1-4,TRBV19,-,-
CASSFARWDTQYF,TGTGCCAGCAGCTTCGCACGGTGGGATACGCAGTATTTT,TRBJ2-3,TRBV11-3,-,-
CASSLEGRAIGVLAGELFF,TGCGCCAGCAGCTTGGAGGGCCGGGCGATTGGGGTCCTTGCCGGGGAGCTGTTTTTT,TRBJ2-2,TRBV5-1,-,-
CASSVQGTRTDTQYF,TGTGCCAGCAGCGTACAGGGGACCCGCACAGATACGCAGTATTTT,TRBJ2-3,TRBV9,-,-
CASGRDQETQYF,TGTGCCAGCGGTAGGGACCAAGAGACCCAGTACTTC,TRBJ2-5,TRBV11-3,-,-
CASSLLAGTTLEQYF,TGTGCCAGCAGCTTGCTTGCAGGAACTACGTTAGAGCAGTACTTC,TRBJ2-7,TRBV7-9,-,-
CASSLTVNEKLFF,TGTGCCAGCAGCTTGACAGTTAATGAAAAACTGTTTTTT,TRBJ1-4,TRBV7-9,-,-
CASSIQGLAERYNEQFF,TGTGCCAGCAGCATCCAGGGACTAGCGGAACGGTACAATGAGCAGTTCTTC,TRBJ2-1,TRBV7-9,TRBD2,-
CASSLEASGEDLQETQYF,TGCGCCAGCAGCTTGGAGGCTAGCGGAGAGGATCTACAAGAGACCCAGTACTTC,TRBJ2-5,TRBV5-1,TRBD2,-
CATSRAAGLAGGGGYNEQFF,TGTGCCACCAGCAGAGCCGCGGGACTAGCGGGAGGGGGGGGCTACAATGAGCAGTTCTTC,TRBJ2-1,TRBV15,TRBD2,-
CSARTGGTGELFF,TGCAGCGCCCGGACAGGAGGCACCGGGGAGCTGTTTTTT,TRBJ2-2,TRBV29-1,TRBD1,-
CASSPLAGQGTGELFF,TGTGCCAGCAGTCCTCTAGCGGGACAAGGCACCGGGGAGCTGTTTTTT,TRBJ2-2,TRBV27,TRBD2,-
CASSLVLAGGSYEQYF,TGTGCCAGCAGTTTAGTACTAGCGGGAGGGTCCTACGAGCAGTACTTC,TRBJ2-7,TRBV28,TRBD2,-
CASSLVANEQFF,TGTGCCAGCAGCTTGGTAGCGAATGAGCAGTTCTTC,TRBJ2-1,TRBV5-5,-,-
CASSQDQGWYEQYF,TGCGCCAGCAGCCAAGACCAGGGATGGTACGAGCAGTACTTC,TRBJ2-7,TRBV4-3,-,-
CASSPRGEGDSGANVLTF,TGTGCCAGCAGCCCCCGGGGGGAAGGAGACTCTGGGGCCAACGTCCTGACTTTC,TRBJ2-6,TRBV4-2,TRBD2,-
CASSQRYPAENEQFF,TGTGCCAGCAGCCAACGTTACCCCGCTGAGAATGAGCAGTTCTTC,TRBJ2-1,TRBV11-3,-,-
CASSELSSYEQYF,TGTGCCAGCAGTGAACTCAGCTCCTACGAGCAGTACTTC,TRBJ2-7,TRBV25-1,-,-
CASSSGSSFRETQYF,TGTGCCAGTAGTTCAGGGTCATCTTTTCGAGAGACCCAGTACTTC,TRBJ2-5,TRBV19,-,once
CASSSADTPYEQYF,TGTGCCAGCAGTTCGGCGGACACTCCCTACGAGCAGTACTTC,TRBJ2-7,TRBV27,-,-
CASGTADTQYF,TGTGCCAGCGGTACGGCAGATACGCAGTATTTT,TRBJ2-3,TRBV6-6,-,once
CASGDSYEQYF,TGCGCCAGCGGGGACTCCTACGAGCAGTACTTC,TRBJ2-7,TRBV5-1,-,-
CASSLGSEKETQYF,TGTGCCAGCAGCTTAGGGTCAGAGAAAGAGACCCAGTACTTC,TRBJ2-5,TRBV11-3,-,-
CASSSTSGGGTYEQYF,TGTGCCAGCAGTTCCACGTCCGGGGGGGGAACCTACGAGCAGTACTTC,TRBJ2-7,TRBV27,TRBD2,-
CSVDGATHEQYF,TGCAGCGTTGACGGCGCCACCCACGAGCAGTACTTC,TRBJ2-7,TRBV29-1,-,-
CASMAPSKYNEQFF,TGCGCCAGCATGGCCCCGAGCAAATACAATGAGCAGTTCTTC,TRBJ2-1,TRBV5-1,-,-
CSVTRTEAFF,TGCAGCGTAACAAGAACTGAAGCTTTCTTT,TRBJ1-1,TRBV29-1,-,-
CAWSVQISGSYEQYF,TGTGCCTGGAGTGTACAAATTAGCGGCTCCTACGAGCAGTACTTC,TRBJ2-7,TRBV30,-,-
CASSRAGGPYEQYF,TGTGCCAGCTCACGGGCGGGAGGGCCCTACGAGCAGTACTTC,TRBJ2-7,TRBV18,TRBD2,-
CASSLDRGFDEQFF,TGTGCCAGCAGCTTAGATCGAGGGTTCGATGAGCAGTTCTTC,TRBJ2-1,TRBV11-2,-,-
CASSLRSSGRMTDTQYF,TGCGCCAGCAGCTTGAGGTCTAGCGGGAGGATGACAGATACGCAGTATTTT,TRBJ2-3,TRBV5-1,TRBD2,-
CASSLVNSGVGGAAGEQFF,TGTGCCAGCAGCTTGGTTAATAGCGGGGTTGGGGGAGCCGCGGGTGAGCAGTTCTTC,TRBJ2-1,TRBV5-6,TRBD2,-
CASSLGYNEQFF,TGTGCCAGCAGCCTAGGGTACAATGAGCAGTTCTTC,TRBJ2-1,TRBV6-5,-,-
CAWSVQGRIGNQPQHF,TGTGCCTGGAGTGTACAGGGGCGGATTGGCAATCAGCCCCAGCATTTT,TRBJ1-5,TRBV30,TRBD1,-
CASSLSGGGGNEQFF,TGTGCCAGCAGCTTAAGTGGAGGGGGGGGCAATGAGCAGTTCTTC,TRBJ2-1,TRBV7-6,-,-
CASSLWTGIYEQYF,TGTGCCAGCAGCTTGTGGACAGGGATTTACGAGCAGTACTTC,TRBJ2-7,TRBV5-6,TRBD1,few
CASGSSGAADTQYF,TGTGCCAGCGGATCCTCGGGGGCCGCAGATACGCAGTATTTT,TRBJ2-3,TRBV27,-,-
CASSSAGNSDTQYF,TGTGCCAGCAGCTCTGCAGGGAATTCAGATACGCAGTATTTT,TRBJ2-3,TRBV7-3,-,-
CASSYGTGNEQYF,TGTGCCAGCAGTTATGGGACAGGGAACGAGCAGTACTTC,TRBJ2-7,TRBV5-6,TRBD1,-
CATSGRLAGVAETQYF,TGTGCCACCAGCGGGAGACTAGCGGGAGTGGCAGAGACCCAGTACTTC,TRBJ2-5,TRBV15,TRBD2,-
CASSPGDRGLKYGYTF,TGCGCCAGCAGCCCTGGGGACAGGGGGCTTAAGTATGGCTACACCTTC,TRBJ1-2,TRBV5-1,TRBD1,-
CASSVAGVGDEKLFF,TGTGCCAGCAGCGTAGCGGGGGTCGGGGACGAAAAACTGTTTTTT,TRBJ1-4,TRBV9,-,-
CASGTSEQYF,TGTGCCAGCGGGACGAGTGAGCAGTACTTC,TRBJ2-7,TRBV19,-,-